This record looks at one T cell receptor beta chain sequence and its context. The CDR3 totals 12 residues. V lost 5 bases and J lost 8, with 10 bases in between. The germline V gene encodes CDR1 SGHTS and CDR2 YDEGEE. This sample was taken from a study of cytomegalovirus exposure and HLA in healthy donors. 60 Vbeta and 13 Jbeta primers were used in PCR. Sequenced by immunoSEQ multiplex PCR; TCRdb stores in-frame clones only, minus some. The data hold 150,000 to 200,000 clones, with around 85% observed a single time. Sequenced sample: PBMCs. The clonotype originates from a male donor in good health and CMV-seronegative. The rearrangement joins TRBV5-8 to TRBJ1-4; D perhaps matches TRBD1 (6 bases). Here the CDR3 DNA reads TGTGCCAGCAGTGATCAGGGGGAAAAACTGTTTTTT. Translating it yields CASSDQGEKLFF.